This T cell receptor beta chain is drawn from a study of blood T cell repertoires in COVID-19. Germline V lookup: CDR1 LNHNV, CDR2 YYDKDF (reference sequence). Losses at the gene ends were 3 bases for V and 4 bases for J; bases not matched to a gene: 8. The CDR3 totals 15 residues. Sequencing was performed with immunoSEQ multiplex PCR; in TCRdb, only in-frame clones are kept and a portion is missing. The sample contains more than 110,000 clones, 85% of which appear only once. The rearrangement joins TRBV15 to TRBJ2-7; 8 bases agree with TRBD1. Material: peripheral blood. This sequence was found in a man aged 45 to 65 with acute or convalescent COVID-19. This CDR3 reads CATSSPQGAGYEQYF. The CDR3, as DNA: TGTGCCACCAGCAGTCCCCAGGGGGCAGGGTACGAGCAGTACTTC.